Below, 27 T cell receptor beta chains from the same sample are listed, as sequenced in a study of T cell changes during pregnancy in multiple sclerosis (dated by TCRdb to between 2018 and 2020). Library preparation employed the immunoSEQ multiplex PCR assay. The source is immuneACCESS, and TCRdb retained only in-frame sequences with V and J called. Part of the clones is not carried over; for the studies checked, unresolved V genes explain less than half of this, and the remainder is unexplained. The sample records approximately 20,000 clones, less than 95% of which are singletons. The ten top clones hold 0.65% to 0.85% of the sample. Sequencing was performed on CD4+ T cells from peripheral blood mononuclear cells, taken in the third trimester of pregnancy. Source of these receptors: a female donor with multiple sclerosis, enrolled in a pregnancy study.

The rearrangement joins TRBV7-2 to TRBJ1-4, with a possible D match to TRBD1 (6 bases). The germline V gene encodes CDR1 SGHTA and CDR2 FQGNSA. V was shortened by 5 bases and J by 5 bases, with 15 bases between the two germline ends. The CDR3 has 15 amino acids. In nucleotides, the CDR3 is TGTGCCAGCAGCGACCTGGGACAAGCGAATGAAAAACTGTTTTTT. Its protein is CASSDLGQANEKLFF.

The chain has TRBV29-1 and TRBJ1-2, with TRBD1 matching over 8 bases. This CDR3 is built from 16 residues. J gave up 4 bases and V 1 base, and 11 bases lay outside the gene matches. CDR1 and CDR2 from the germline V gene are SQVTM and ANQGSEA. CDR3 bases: TGCAGCGTTGAAGGTTTGGACAGGGTACAACGCTATGGCTACACCTTC. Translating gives CSVEGLDRVQRYGYTF.

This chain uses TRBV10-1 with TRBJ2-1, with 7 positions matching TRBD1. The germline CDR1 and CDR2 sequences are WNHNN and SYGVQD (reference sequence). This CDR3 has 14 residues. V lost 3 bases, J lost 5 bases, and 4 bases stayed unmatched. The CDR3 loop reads CASSDKGAHNEQFF. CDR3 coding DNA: TGCGCCAGCAGTGATAAGGGGGCGCACAATGAGCAGTTCTTC.

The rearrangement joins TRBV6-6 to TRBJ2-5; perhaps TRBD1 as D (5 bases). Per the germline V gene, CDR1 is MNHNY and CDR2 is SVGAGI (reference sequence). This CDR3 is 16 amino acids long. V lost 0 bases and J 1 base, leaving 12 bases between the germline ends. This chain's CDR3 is CASSYSLTAIQETQYF. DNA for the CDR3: TGTGCCAGCAGTTACTCTTTGACAGCTATCCAAGAGACCCAGTACTTC.

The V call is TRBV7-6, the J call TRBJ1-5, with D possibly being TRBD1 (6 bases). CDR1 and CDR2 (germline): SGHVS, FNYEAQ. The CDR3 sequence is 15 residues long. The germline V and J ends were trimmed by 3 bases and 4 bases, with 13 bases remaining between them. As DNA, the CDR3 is TGTGCCAGCAGCTTGGGGGCCCCCAGGAATCAGCCCCAGCATTTT. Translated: CASSLGAPRNQPQHF.

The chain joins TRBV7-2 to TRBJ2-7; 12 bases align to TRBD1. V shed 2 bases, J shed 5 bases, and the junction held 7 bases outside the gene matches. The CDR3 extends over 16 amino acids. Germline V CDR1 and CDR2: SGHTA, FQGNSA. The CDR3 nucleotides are TGTGCCAGCAGCTTAAGTTACGGGACAGGGGGCAACGAGCAGTACTTC. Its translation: CASSLSYGTGGNEQYF. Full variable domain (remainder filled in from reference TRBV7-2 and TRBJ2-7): GAGVSQSPSNKVTEKGKDVELRCDPISGHTALYWYRQSLGQGLEFLIYFQGNSAPDKSGLPSDRFSAERTGGSVSTLTIQRTQQEDSAVYLCASSLSYGTGGNEQYFGPGTRLTVT.

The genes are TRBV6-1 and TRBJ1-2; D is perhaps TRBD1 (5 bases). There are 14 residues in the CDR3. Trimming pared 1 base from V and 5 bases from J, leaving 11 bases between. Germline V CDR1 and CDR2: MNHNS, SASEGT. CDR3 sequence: CASSEGPGPYGYTF. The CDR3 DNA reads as TGTGCCAGCAGTGAAGGACCAGGGCCTTATGGCTACACCTTC.

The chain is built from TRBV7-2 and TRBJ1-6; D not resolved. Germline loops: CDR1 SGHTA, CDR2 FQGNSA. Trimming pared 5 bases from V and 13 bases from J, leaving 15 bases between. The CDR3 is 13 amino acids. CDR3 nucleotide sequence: TGTGCCAGCAGCGATCGAGGAAGGATTCCCCTCCACTTT. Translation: CASSDRGRIPLHF.

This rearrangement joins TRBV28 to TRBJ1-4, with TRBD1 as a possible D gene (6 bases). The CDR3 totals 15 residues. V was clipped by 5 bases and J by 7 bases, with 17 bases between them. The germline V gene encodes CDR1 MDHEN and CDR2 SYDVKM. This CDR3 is CASSLNKGGGEKLFF. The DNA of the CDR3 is TGTGCCAGCAGTCTCAACAAGGGGGGGGGTGAAAAACTGTTTTTT.

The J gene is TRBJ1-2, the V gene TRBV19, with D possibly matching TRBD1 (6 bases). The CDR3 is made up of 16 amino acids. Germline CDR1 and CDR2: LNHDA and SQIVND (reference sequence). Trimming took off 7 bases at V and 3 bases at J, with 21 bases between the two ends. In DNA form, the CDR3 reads TGTGCCAGTACTCTAAGGGGGGGGTCCTGGGACTATGGCTACACCTTC. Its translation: CASTLRGGSWDYGYTF.

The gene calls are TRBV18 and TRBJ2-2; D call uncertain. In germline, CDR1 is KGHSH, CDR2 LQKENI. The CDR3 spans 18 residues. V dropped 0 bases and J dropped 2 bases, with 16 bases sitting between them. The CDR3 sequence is CASSPPKFLGYNTGELFF. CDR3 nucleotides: TGTGCCAGCTCACCACCGAAGTTCTTGGGCTATAACACCGGGGAGCTGTTTTTT.

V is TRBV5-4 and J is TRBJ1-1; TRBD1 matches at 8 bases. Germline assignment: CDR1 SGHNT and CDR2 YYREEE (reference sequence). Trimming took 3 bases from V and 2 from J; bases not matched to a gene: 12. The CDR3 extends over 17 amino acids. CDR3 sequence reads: CASSSNKMTGVNTEAFF. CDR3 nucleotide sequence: TGTGCCAGCAGCTCAAACAAGATGACAGGGGTTAACACTGAAGCTTTCTTT.

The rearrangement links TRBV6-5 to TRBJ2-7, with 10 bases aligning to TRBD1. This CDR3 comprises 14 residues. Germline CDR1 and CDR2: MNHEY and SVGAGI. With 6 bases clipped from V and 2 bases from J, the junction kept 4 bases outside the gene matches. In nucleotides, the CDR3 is TGTGCCAGCAGAGACAGGGGGCCACCCTACGAGCAGTACTTC. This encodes CASRDRGPPYEQYF.

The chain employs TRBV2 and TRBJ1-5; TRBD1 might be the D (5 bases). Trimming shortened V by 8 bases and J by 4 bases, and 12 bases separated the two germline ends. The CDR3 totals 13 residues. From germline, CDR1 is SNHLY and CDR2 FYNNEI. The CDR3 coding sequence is TGTGCCAGCCTATACAGGCTGAATCAGCCCCAGCATTTT. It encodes CASLYRLNQPQHF.

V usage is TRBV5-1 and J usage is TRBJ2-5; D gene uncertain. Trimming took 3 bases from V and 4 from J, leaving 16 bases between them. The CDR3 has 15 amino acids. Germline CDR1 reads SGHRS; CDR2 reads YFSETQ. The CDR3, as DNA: TGCGCCAGCAGCTCCGGCGCATTCGGGTCAGAGACCCAGTACTTC. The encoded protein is CASSSGAFGSETQYF.

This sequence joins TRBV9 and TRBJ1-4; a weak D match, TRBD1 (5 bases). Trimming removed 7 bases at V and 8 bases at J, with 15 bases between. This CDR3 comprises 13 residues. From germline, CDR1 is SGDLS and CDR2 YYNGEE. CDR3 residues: CASEGREDEKLFF. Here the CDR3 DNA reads TGTGCCAGCGAAGGCAGGGAGGACGAAAAACTGTTTTTT.

This CDR3 reads CASRGLHRGKTEAFF. CDR3 in DNA: TGTGCCAGCAGGGGACTCCACAGGGGGAAGACTGAAGCTTTCTTT. The V and J genes are TRBV6-5 and TRBJ1-1; 8 bases fit TRBD1. The CDR3 is 15 residues long. Losses at the gene ends were 6 bases for V and 5 bases for J; bases not matched to a gene: 11. The germline CDR1 and CDR2 sequences are MNHEY and SVGAGI.

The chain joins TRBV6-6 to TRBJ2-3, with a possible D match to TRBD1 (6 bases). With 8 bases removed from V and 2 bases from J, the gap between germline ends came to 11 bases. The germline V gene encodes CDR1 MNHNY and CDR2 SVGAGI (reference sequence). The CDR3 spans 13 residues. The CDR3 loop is CASGNRATDTQYF. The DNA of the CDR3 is TGTGCCAGCGGAAACAGGGCCACAGATACGCAGTATTTT.

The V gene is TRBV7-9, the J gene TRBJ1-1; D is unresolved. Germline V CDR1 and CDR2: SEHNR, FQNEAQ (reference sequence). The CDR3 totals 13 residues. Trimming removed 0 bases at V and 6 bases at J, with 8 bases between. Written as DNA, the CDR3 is TGTGCCAGCAGCTTAGCGGGGAGGGCTGAAGCTTTCTTT. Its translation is CASSLAGRAEAFF. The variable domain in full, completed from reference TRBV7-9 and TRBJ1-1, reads DTGVSQNPRHKITKRGQNVTFRCDPISEHNRLYWYRQTLGQGPEFLTYFQNEAQLEKSRLLSDRFSAERPKGSFSTLEIQRTEQGDSAMYLCASSLAGRAEAFFGQGTRLTVV.

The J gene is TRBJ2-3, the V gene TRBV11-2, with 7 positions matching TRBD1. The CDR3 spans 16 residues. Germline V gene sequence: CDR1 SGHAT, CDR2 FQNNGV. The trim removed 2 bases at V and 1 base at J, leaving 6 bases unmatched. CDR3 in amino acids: CASSLRGQGGTDTQYF. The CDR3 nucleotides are TGTGCCAGCAGCTTAAGGGGGCAGGGCGGCACAGATACGCAGTATTTT.

In DNA form, the CDR3 reads TGCGCCAGCAGCTTGCAGGCTACAAGGTTGTTCCAAGAGACCCAGTACTTC. This translates into CASSLQATRLFQETQYF. The chain links TRBV5-1 to TRBJ2-5; D unclear. Trimming stripped 1 base from V and 1 base from J, with 17 bases between. CDR3 length: 17 residues. Germline CDR1 is SGHRS and CDR2 is YFSETQ.

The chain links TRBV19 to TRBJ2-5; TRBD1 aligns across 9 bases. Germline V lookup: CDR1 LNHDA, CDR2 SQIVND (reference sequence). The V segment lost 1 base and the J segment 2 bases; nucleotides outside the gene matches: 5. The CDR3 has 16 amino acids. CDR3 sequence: CASSIGADRGQETQYF. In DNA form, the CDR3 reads TGTGCCAGTAGTATAGGAGCTGACAGGGGGCAAGAGACCCAGTACTTC.

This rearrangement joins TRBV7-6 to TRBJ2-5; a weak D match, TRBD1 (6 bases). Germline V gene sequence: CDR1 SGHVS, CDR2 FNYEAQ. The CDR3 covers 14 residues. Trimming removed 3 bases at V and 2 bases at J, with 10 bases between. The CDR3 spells CASSLFQGQETQYF. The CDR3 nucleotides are TGTGCCAGCAGCTTGTTTCAGGGGCAAGAGACCCAGTACTTC.

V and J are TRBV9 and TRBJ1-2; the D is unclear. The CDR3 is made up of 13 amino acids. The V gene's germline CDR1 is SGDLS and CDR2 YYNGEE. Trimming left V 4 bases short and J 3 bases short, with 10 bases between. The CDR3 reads CASSLQDYYGYTF. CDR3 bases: TGTGCCAGCAGCCTTCAGGATTACTATGGCTACACCTTC.

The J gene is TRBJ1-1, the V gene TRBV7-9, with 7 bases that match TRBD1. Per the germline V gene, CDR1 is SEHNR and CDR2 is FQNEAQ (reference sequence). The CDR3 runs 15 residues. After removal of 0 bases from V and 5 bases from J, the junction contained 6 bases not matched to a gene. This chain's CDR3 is CASSLAGGSRTEAFF. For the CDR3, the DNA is TGTGCCAGCAGCTTAGCAGGGGGCTCGCGGACTGAAGCTTTCTTT.

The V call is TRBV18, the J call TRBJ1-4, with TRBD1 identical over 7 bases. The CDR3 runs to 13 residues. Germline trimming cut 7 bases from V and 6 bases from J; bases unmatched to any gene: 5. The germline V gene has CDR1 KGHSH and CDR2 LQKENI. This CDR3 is CASFRDSHEKLFF. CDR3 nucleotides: TGTGCCAGCTTCCGGGACAGCCATGAAAAACTGTTTTTT.

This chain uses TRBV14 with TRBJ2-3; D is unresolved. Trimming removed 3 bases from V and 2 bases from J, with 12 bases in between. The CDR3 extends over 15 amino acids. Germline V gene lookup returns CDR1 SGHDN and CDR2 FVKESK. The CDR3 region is CASSQLVSLTDTQYF. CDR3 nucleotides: TGTGCCAGCAGCCAGTTAGTGAGTCTCACAGATACGCAGTATTTT.